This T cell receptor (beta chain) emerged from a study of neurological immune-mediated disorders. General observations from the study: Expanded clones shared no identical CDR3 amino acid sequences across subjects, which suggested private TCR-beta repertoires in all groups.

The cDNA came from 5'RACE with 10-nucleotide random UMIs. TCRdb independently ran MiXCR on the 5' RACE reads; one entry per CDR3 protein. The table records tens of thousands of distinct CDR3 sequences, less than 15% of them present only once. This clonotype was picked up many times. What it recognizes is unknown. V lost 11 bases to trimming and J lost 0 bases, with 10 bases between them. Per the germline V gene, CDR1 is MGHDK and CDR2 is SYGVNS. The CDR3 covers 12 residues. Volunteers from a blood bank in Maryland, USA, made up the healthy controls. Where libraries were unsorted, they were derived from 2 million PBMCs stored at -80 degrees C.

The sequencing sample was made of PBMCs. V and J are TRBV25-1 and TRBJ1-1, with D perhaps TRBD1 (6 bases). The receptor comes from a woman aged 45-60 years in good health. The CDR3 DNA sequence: TGTGCCCGAGGGGGTATGAACACTGAAGCTTTCTTT. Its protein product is CARGGMNTEAFF.